This is a list of T cell receptor beta chains from one sample in a study of T-cell reconstitution after alpha-beta-depleted transplantation in children. TCRdb passed the PCR reads through MiXCR, listing each CDR3 protein once. The data hold 200,000 to 250,000 distinct CDR3 sequences, with about 8.4% observed a single time. The sequencing here drew on PBMCs, mostly from graft donor cells, taken 360 days after TCRalphabeta/CD19-depleted stem cell transplant. Every receptor here comes from a male patient between 2 and 10 years old who had a stem cell transplant for acute myeloid leukemia, so the T cells may come from the graft donor. Each CDR3 is given with its conserved first and last residue. Fields, in order: V gene, clone size, D gene, J gene, CDR3 protein, CDR3 DNA. A D gene is named only where the DNA matches it firmly. Only part of the rows carry a size: once, few, many, or a class if the clone is expanded.

v_call: TRBV4-1; clone_size: many; d_call: -; j_call: TRBJ1-1; cdr3_aa: CASSYEGFSEAFF; cdr3_nt: TGCGCCAGCAGCTACGAGGGTTTTTCTGAAGCTTTCTTT
v_call: TRBV5-5; clone_size: -; d_call: -; j_call: TRBJ2-4; cdr3_aa: CASSFAGLLITKNIQYF; cdr3_nt: TGTGCCAGCAGCTTTGCAGGGCTCCTAATAACCAAAAACATTCAGTACTTC
v_call: TRBV20-1; clone_size: -; d_call: TRBD2; j_call: TRBJ2-7; cdr3_aa: CSARGEDSGRALLREQYF; cdr3_nt: TGCAGTGCTAGAGGGGAGGATAGCGGGAGGGCCCTCTTGCGCGAGCAGTACTTC
v_call: TRBV30; clone_size: -; d_call: -; j_call: TRBJ2-7; cdr3_aa: CAWSVMSGTYEQYF; cdr3_nt: TGTGCCTGGAGTGTGATGTCAGGTACCTACGAGCAGTACTTC
v_call: TRBV24-1; clone_size: few; d_call: -; j_call: TRBJ2-5; cdr3_aa: CATSEKGGETQYF; cdr3_nt: TGTGCCACCAGCGAGAAAGGGGGGGAGACCCAGTACTTC
v_call: TRBV20-1; clone_size: many; d_call: -; j_call: TRBJ2-7; cdr3_aa: CSARRSSYEQYF; cdr3_nt: TGCAGTGCTAGACGGAGCTCCTACGAGCAGTACTTC
v_call: TRBV12-3/TRBV12-4; clone_size: many; d_call: TRBD1; j_call: TRBJ1-2; cdr3_aa: CASRAGGYGYTF; cdr3_nt: TGTGCCAGCAGGGCAGGGGGCTATGGCTACACCTTC
v_call: TRBV12-5; clone_size: few; d_call: -; j_call: TRBJ2-4; cdr3_aa: CASGIGTDKNIQYF; cdr3_nt: TGTGCTAGTGGTATCGGGACTGACAAAAACATTCAGTACTTC
v_call: TRBV27; clone_size: -; d_call: TRBD2; j_call: TRBJ2-7; cdr3_aa: CASSIREGSSYEQYF; cdr3_nt: TGTGCCAGCAGTATCAGGGAGGGTAGCTCCTACGAGCAGTACTTC
v_call: TRBV20-1; clone_size: -; d_call: TRBD2; j_call: TRBJ2-1; cdr3_aa: CSARDQLAGRNEQFF; cdr3_nt: TGCAGTGCTAGAGATCAACTAGCGGGTAGGAATGAGCAGTTCTTC
v_call: TRBV5-5; clone_size: -; d_call: -; j_call: TRBJ2-2; cdr3_aa: CASSLQFGEVGTGELFF; cdr3_nt: TGTGCCAGCAGCTTGCAGTTCGGGGAGGTGGGCACCGGGGAGCTGTTTTTT
v_call: TRBV20-1; clone_size: -; d_call: -; j_call: TRBJ1-2; cdr3_aa: CSAREGAEGYTF; cdr3_nt: TGCAGTGCTAGAGAGGGGGCAGAAGGCTACACCTTC
v_call: TRBV9; clone_size: many; d_call: TRBD1; j_call: TRBJ2-7; cdr3_aa: CASSVATDRGTSEQYF; cdr3_nt: TGTGCCAGCAGCGTAGCTACTGACAGGGGGACAAGCGAGCAGTACTTC
v_call: TRBV20-1; clone_size: many; d_call: -; j_call: TRBJ1-2; cdr3_aa: CSASVGNGYGYTF; cdr3_nt: TGCAGTGCTAGTGTCGGGAACGGCTATGGCTACACCTTC
v_call: TRBV5-1; clone_size: few; d_call: -; j_call: TRBJ1-1; cdr3_aa: CASSLEPTKGGNTEAFF; cdr3_nt: TGCGCCAGCAGCTTGGAACCTACTAAGGGGGGAAACACTGAAGCTTTCTTT
v_call: TRBV6-2/TRBV6-3; clone_size: few; d_call: -; j_call: TRBJ1-5; cdr3_aa: CASSYRAGRQPQHF; cdr3_nt: TGTGCCAGCAGTTACAGGGCAGGGCGTCAGCCCCAGCATTTT
v_call: TRBV29-1; clone_size: few; d_call: -; j_call: TRBJ2-1; cdr3_aa: CSVEVEEQFF; cdr3_nt: TGCAGCGTTGAGGTGGAGGAGCAGTTCTTC
v_call: TRBV7-9; clone_size: many; d_call: -; j_call: TRBJ2-3; cdr3_aa: CASSLASDTQYF; cdr3_nt: TGTGCCAGCAGCTTAGCGTCAGATACGCAGTATTTT
v_call: TRBV7-8; clone_size: many; d_call: TRBD1; j_call: TRBJ1-1; cdr3_aa: CASSNIRGMNTEAFF; cdr3_nt: TGTGCCAGCAGCAACATCAGGGGGATGAACACTGAAGCTTTCTTT
v_call: TRBV20-1; clone_size: -; d_call: -; j_call: TRBJ1-5; cdr3_aa: CSARTAGGSNQPQHF; cdr3_nt: TGCAGTGCAAGGACAGCCGGGGGTAGCAATCAGCCCCAGCATTTT
v_call: TRBV7-9; clone_size: few; d_call: TRBD2; j_call: TRBJ2-5; cdr3_aa: CASSLVTSGRETQYF; cdr3_nt: TGTGCCAGCAGCTTAGTGACTAGCGGACGAGAGACCCAGTACTTC
v_call: TRBV20-1; clone_size: many; d_call: -; j_call: TRBJ2-2; cdr3_aa: CSAYGERDHTGELFF; cdr3_nt: TGCAGTGCCTACGGGGAACGGGATCACACCGGGGAGCTGTTTTTT
v_call: TRBV15; clone_size: few; d_call: -; j_call: TRBJ1-1; cdr3_aa: CATSRDPPVGGGTEAFF; cdr3_nt: TGTGCCACCAGCAGAGACCCTCCTGTGGGGGGAGGGACTGAAGCTTTCTTT
v_call: TRBV20-1; clone_size: many; d_call: -; j_call: TRBJ1-1; cdr3_aa: CSARAGVSRTEAFF; cdr3_nt: TGCAGTGCTAGAGCGGGGGTGTCGAGAACTGAAGCTTTCTTT
v_call: TRBV29-1; clone_size: many; d_call: TRBD1; j_call: TRBJ2-7; cdr3_aa: CSVGRDRGYEQYF; cdr3_nt: TGCAGCGTCGGCCGGGACAGGGGATACGAGCAGTACTTC
v_call: TRBV7-9; clone_size: -; d_call: -; j_call: TRBJ1-6; cdr3_aa: CASSPGTLSYNSPLHF; cdr3_nt: TGTGCCAGCAGCCCGGGGACACTCTCCTATAATTCACCCCTCCACTTT
v_call: TRBV7-2; clone_size: few; d_call: TRBD1; j_call: TRBJ1-2; cdr3_aa: CASSLVQGVGRYGYTF; cdr3_nt: TGTGCCAGCAGCTTAGTGCAGGGGGTCGGTCGCTATGGCTACACCTTC
v_call: TRBV7-9; clone_size: few; d_call: -; j_call: TRBJ2-5; cdr3_aa: CASSHSSGLYQETQYF; cdr3_nt: TGTGCCAGCAGCCACTCGTCAGGTCTGTACCAAGAGACCCAGTACTTC
v_call: TRBV10-3; clone_size: -; d_call: TRBD1; j_call: TRBJ2-2; cdr3_aa: CAISESWTGGNTGELFF; cdr3_nt: TGTGCCATCAGTGAGTCGTGGACAGGGGGGAACACCGGGGAGCTGTTTTTT
v_call: TRBV7-2; clone_size: few; d_call: -; j_call: TRBJ2-5; cdr3_aa: CASSSRGGPNQETQYF; cdr3_nt: TGTGCCAGCAGCTCAAGGGGGGGGCCAAACCAAGAGACCCAGTACTTC
v_call: TRBV15; clone_size: many; d_call: -; j_call: TRBJ2-1; cdr3_aa: CATSRDSGASRLNEQFF; cdr3_nt: TGTGCCACCAGCAGAGATAGTGGAGCCTCCCGGCTCAATGAGCAGTTCTTC
v_call: TRBV5-1; clone_size: many; d_call: TRBD1; j_call: TRBJ2-3; cdr3_aa: CASSPATGSLPLTDTQYF; cdr3_nt: TGCGCCAGCAGCCCGGCGACAGGGAGTCTCCCACTGACAGATACGCAGTATTTT
v_call: TRBV19; clone_size: few; d_call: -; j_call: TRBJ2-5; cdr3_aa: CAQPGVRWTQYF; cdr3_nt: TGTGCCCAACCCGGAGTCCGGTGGACCCAGTACTTC
v_call: TRBV7-2; clone_size: -; d_call: TRBD2; j_call: TRBJ2-1; cdr3_aa: CASSLAQRGTYNEQFF; cdr3_nt: TGTGCCAGCAGCTTAGCTCAGCGGGGAACCTACAATGAGCAGTTCTTC
v_call: TRBV5-1; clone_size: -; d_call: -; j_call: TRBJ2-6; cdr3_aa: CASGPAGANVLTF; cdr3_nt: TGCGCCAGCGGACCGGCTGGGGCCAACGTCCTGACTTTC
v_call: TRBV5-6; clone_size: many; d_call: -; j_call: TRBJ1-2; cdr3_aa: CASSFSDLALYGYTF; cdr3_nt: TGTGCCAGCAGCTTTTCCGACTTGGCCCTCTATGGCTACACCTTC
v_call: TRBV15; clone_size: many; d_call: -; j_call: TRBJ1-5; cdr3_aa: CATSRVGYSNQPQHF; cdr3_nt: TGTGCCACCAGCAGAGTTGGTTATAGCAATCAGCCCCAGCATTTT
v_call: TRBV5-1; clone_size: few; d_call: -; j_call: TRBJ2-1; cdr3_aa: CASPTDWGSYNEQFF; cdr3_nt: TGCGCCAGCCCGACAGATTGGGGCTCCTACAATGAGCAGTTCTTC
v_call: TRBV5-1; clone_size: -; d_call: TRBD2; j_call: TRBJ2-1; cdr3_aa: CASSIIAGPSYNEQFF; cdr3_nt: TGCGCCAGCAGCATAATAGCGGGTCCCTCCTACAATGAGCAGTTCTTC
v_call: TRBV29-1; clone_size: many; d_call: -; j_call: TRBJ2-1; cdr3_aa: CSVRPRAPGQSLYNEQFF; cdr3_nt: TGCAGCGTTCGACCCCGGGCGCCGGGACAATCTCTCTACAATGAGCAGTTCTTC
v_call: TRBV29-1; clone_size: many; d_call: TRBD1; j_call: TRBJ2-7; cdr3_aa: CSAQTHRGLYEQYF; cdr3_nt: TGCAGCGCCCAGACCCACAGGGGGCTCTACGAGCAGTACTTC